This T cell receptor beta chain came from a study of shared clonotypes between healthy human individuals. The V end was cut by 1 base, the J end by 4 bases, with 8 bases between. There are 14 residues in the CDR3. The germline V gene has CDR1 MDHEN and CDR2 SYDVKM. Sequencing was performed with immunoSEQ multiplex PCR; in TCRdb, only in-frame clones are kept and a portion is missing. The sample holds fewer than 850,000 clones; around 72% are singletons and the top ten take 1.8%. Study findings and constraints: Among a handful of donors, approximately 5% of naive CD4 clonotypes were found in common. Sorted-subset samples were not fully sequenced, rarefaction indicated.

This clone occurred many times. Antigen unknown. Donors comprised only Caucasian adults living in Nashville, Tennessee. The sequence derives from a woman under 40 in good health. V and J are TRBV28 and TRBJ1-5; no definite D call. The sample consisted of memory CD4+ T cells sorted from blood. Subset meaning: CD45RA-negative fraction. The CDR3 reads CASSLFVPNQPQHF. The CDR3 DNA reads TGTGCCAGCAGTTTATTCGTGCCAAATCAGCCCCAGCATTTT.